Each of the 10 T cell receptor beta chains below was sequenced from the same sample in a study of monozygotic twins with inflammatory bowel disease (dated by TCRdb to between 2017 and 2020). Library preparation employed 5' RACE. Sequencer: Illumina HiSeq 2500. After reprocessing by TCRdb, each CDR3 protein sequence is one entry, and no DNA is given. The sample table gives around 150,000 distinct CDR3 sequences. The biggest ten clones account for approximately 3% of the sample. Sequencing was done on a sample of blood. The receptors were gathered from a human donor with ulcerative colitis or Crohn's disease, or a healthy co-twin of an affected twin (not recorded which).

CDR3: CSASSGQGADTQYF. This chain links TRBV20-1 with TRBJ2-3; TCRdb names TRBD1, which stays unverified in the absence of DNA. The CDR3 is 14 residues long. From germline, CDR1 is DFQATT and CDR2 SNEGSKA (reference sequence).

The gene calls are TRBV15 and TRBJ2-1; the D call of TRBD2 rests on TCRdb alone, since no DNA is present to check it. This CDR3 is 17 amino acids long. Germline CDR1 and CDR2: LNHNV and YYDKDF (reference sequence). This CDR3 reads CATSRVGLAGAYNEQFF.

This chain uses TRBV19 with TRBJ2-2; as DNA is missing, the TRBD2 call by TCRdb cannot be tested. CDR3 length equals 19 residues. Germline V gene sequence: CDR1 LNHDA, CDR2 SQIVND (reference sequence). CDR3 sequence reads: CASSIVPPGLAVVTGELFF. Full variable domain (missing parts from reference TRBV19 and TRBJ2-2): DGGITQSPKYLFRKEGQNVTLSCEQNLNHDAMYWYRQDPGQGLRLIYYSQIVNDFQKGDIAEGYSVSREKKESFPLTVTSAQKNPTAFYLCASSIVPPGLAVVTGELFFGEGSRLTVL.

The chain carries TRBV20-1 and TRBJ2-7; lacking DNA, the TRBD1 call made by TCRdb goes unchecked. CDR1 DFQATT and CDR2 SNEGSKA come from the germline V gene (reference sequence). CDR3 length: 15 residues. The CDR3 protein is CSARDRLAGAYEQYF.

CDR3 protein: CASLGQPYGYTF. The gene calls are TRBV2 and TRBJ1-2; TCRdb selects TRBD1, and the lack of DNA leaves this call unchecked. In germline, CDR1 is SNHLY, CDR2 FYNNEI. The length of the CDR3 is 12 residues. Full variable domain (rest looked up from reference TRBV2 and TRBJ1-2): EPEVTQTPSHQVTQMGQEVILRCVPISNHLYFYWYRQILGQKVEFLVSFYNNEISEKSEIFDDQFSVERPDGSNFTLKIRSTKLEDSAMYFCASLGQPYGYTFGSGTRLTVV.

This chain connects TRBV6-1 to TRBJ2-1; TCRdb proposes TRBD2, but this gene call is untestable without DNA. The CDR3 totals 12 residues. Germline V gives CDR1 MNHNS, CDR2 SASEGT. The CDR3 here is CASSDLGGEQFF.

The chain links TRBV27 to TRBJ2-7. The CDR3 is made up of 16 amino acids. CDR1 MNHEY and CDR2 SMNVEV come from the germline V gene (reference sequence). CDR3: CASSSKTVTYSYEQYF.

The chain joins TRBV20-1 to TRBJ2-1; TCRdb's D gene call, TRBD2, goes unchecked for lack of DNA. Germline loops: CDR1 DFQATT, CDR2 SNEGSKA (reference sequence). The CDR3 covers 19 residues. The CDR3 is CSAPEASGNPLSLYNEQFF.

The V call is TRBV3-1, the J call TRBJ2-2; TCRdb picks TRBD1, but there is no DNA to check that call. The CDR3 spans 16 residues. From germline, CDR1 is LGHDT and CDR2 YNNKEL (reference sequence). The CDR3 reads CASSPLGVWWTGELFF.

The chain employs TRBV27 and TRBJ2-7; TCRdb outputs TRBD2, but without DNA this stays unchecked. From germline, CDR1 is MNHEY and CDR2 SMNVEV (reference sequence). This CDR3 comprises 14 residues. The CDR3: CASSRSGSGDEQYF.